Shown below are 23 T cell receptor beta chains from a single sample sequenced in a study of cytotoxic CD8 clonotypes in ibrutinib-treated CLL. Produced via immunoSEQ multiplex PCR; TCRdb's table is partial and in-frame only. The table records 40,000 to 50,000 clones, about three fifths of them present only once. Sequenced material: PBMCs, taken after 24 months of ibrutinib treatment. These receptors were collected from a human donor with chronic lymphocytic leukemia.

The rearrangement links TRBV14 to TRBJ1-6; possible D gene TRBD1, 5 bases. Trimming removed 3 bases at V and 4 bases at J, with 10 bases between. Germline V gene lookup returns CDR1 SGHDN and CDR2 FVKESK. The CDR3 runs 15 residues. In DNA form, the CDR3 reads TGTGCCAGCAGCCAGCGGGGCTTATATAATTCACCCCTCCACTTT. It yields the protein CASSQRGLYNSPLHF. The entire variable domain, with the rest obtained from reference TRBV14 and TRBJ1-6, is as follows: EAGVTQFPSHSVIEKGQTVTLRCDPISGHDNLYWYRRVMGKEIKFLLHFVKESKQDESGMPNNRFLAERTGGTYSTLKVQPAELEDSGVYFCASSQRGLYNSPLHFGNGTRLTVT.

The rearrangement uses TRBV5-4 and TRBJ2-1, with 13 bases identical to TRBD2. The CDR3 extends over 16 amino acids. The V segment lost 4 bases and the J segment 2 bases; nucleotides outside the gene matches: 3. The V gene's germline CDR1 is SGHNT and CDR2 YYREEE (reference sequence). The DNA for the CDR3 is TGTGCCAGCAGCCCCGGGACTAGCGGGGCCTACAATGAGCAGTTCTTC. This codes for CASSPGTSGAYNEQFF.

CDR3 in amino acids: CASTDRANEKLFF. The DNA of the CDR3 is TGTGCCAGCACAGACAGGGCCAATGAAAAACTGTTTTTT. The rearrangement joins TRBV5-6 to TRBJ1-4, with 7 nucleotides matching TRBD1. The CDR3 contains 13 residues. Trimming took 6 bases from V and 5 from J; bases not matched to a gene: 4. Germline V gene data show CDR1 as SGHDT and CDR2 as YYEEEE. The whole variable domain, remainder taken from reference TRBV5-6 and TRBJ1-4, is DAGVTQSPTHLIKTRGQQVTLRCSPKSGHDTVSWYQQALGQGPQFIFQYYEEEERQRGNFPDRFSGHQFPNYSSELNVNALLLGDSALYLCASTDRANEKLFFGSGTQLSVL.

This clone was seen only a few times. The chain employs TRBV5-8 and TRBJ1-1; D not certain. The CDR3 runs 14 residues. The germline V and J ends were trimmed by 4 bases and 8 bases, with 18 bases remaining between them. CDR1 and CDR2 from the germline V gene are SGHTS and YDEGEE. The CDR3 region has the DNA TGTGCCAGCAGCCTGACCGGGGTCGGAATCGAAGCTTTCTTT. Amino acids: CASSLTGVGIEAFF.

The gene calls are TRBV6-1 and TRBJ1-1; no reliable D call. V dropped 6 bases and J dropped 4 bases, with 6 bases sitting between them. The germline CDR1 and CDR2 sequences are MNHNS and SASEGT. The CDR3 length is 11 residues. DNA of the CDR3: TGTGCCAGCAGGCGGGGCACTGAAGCTTTCTTT. Its protein product is CASRRGTEAFF.

The rearrangement joins TRBV19 to TRBJ2-7; 8 bases map to TRBD1. This CDR3 has 14 residues. CDR1 is LNHDA and CDR2 is SQIVND in the germline V gene (reference sequence). J lost 3 bases, V lost 5 bases, and 6 bases had no gene match. This chain's CDR3 is CASSRQGRHYEQYF. CDR3 DNA sequence: TGTGCCAGTAGTCGACAGGGGCGACACTACGAGCAGTACTTC.

The J gene is TRBJ2-1, the V gene TRBV4-1; TRBD2 might be the D (7 bases). CDR3 length: 15 amino acids. The germline CDR1 and CDR2 sequences are MGHRA and YSYEKL. V shed 1 base and J shed 4 bases, with 11 bases lying between them. For the CDR3, the DNA is TGCGCCAGCAGCCAAGGGCGGGGGCTATACAATGAGCAGTTCTTC. It codes for CASSQGRGLYNEQFF.

In this sample, this clone turned up a few times. The V and J genes are TRBV10-3 and TRBJ2-7; D gene uncertain. V was cut by 5 bases and J by 11 bases, with 13 bases left in between. CDR1 is ENHRY, CDR2 SYGVKD, per germline. This CDR3 contains 11 residues. The CDR3: CAISNGPSEYF. Here the CDR3 DNA reads TGTGCCATCAGTAATGGGCCGTCCGAGTACTTC.

In its sample, this clone was seen a few times. The chain couples TRBV4-2 to TRBJ2-5; D not resolved. Deletions cut 4 bases from V and 4 bases from J, with 13 bases between. CDR1 and CDR2 (germline): LGHNA, YNFKEQ. CDR3 length: 14 amino acids. CDR3 in amino acids: CASSPTSWGETQYF. For the CDR3, the DNA is TGTGCCAGCAGCCCTACTTCCTGGGGAGAGACCCAGTACTTC.

This clone was seen only a few times. This chain joins TRBV29-1 and TRBJ2-5; D is perhaps TRBD1 or TRBD2 (6 bases each). CDR1 is SQVTM and CDR2 is ANQGSEA in the germline V gene. CDR3 length: 12 amino acids. V was shortened by 7 bases and J by 4 bases, with 13 bases between the two germline ends. CDR3 in DNA: TGCAGCGGACGACCGGGGGCAGAGACCCAGTACTTC. It yields the protein CSGRPGAETQYF.

This clone was counted only a few times. The sample contains more than one DNA sequence encoding this CDR3. The rearrangement uses TRBV18 and TRBJ2-7; D is unclear. This CDR3 is 12 amino acids long. The V and J ends lost 6 bases and 4 bases respectively, with 10 bases between them. Germline V gene sequence: CDR1 KGHSH, CDR2 LQKENI. DNA of the CDR3: TGTGCCAGCTCCCCGGGCGGATACGAGCAGTACTTC. Protein product: CASSPGGYEQYF.

Here the CDR3 DNA reads TGTGCCAGTAGTGCCCGACAGGGGACCTACGAGCAGTACTTC. This gives the protein CASSARQGTYEQYF. The chain combines TRBV19 with TRBJ2-7; 8 nucleotides align to TRBD1. Germline lookup yields CDR1 LNHDA and CDR2 SQIVND (reference sequence). CDR3 length: 14 residues. V was clipped by 5 bases and J by 2 bases; unmatched bases: 5. The variable domain in full, completed from reference TRBV19 and TRBJ2-7, reads DGGITQSPKYLFRKEGQNVTLSCEQNLNHDAMYWYRQDPGQGLRLIYYSQIVNDFQKGDIAEGYSVSREKKESFPLTVTSAQKNPTAFYLCASSARQGTYEQYFGPGTRLTVT.

This clone was picked up one time. The rearrangement uses TRBV5-4 and TRBJ1-6; D is perhaps TRBD1 (6 bases). Trimming removed 3 bases from V and 10 bases from J, with 14 bases in between. Germline V lookup: CDR1 SGHNT, CDR2 YYREEE (reference sequence). The CDR3 length is 14 residues. The CDR3 sequence is CASSSGAPLSPLHF. CDR3 coding DNA: TGTGCCAGCAGCTCAGGGGCCCCATTGTCACCCCTCCACTTT.

CDR3 coding DNA: TGTGCCAGCAGCTCGCCGACAGAGAGCTCCTACAATGAGCAGTTCTTC. Its protein product is CASSSPTESSYNEQFF. The chain has TRBV7-9 and TRBJ2-1; maybe TRBD1 (5 bases). The germline CDR1 and CDR2 sequences are SEHNR and FQNEAQ (reference sequence). V gave up 4 bases and J gave up 0 bases, with 13 bases separating them. The CDR3 totals 16 residues.

This clone was seen a few times. This chain links TRBV2 with TRBJ2-3; D is undetermined. With 1 base removed from V and 0 bases from J, the gap between germline ends came to 8 bases. The CDR3 runs 15 residues. The germline CDR1 and CDR2 sequences are SNHLY and FYNNEI. In nucleotides, the CDR3 is TGTGCCAGCAGTGAAGGCAGCCCCAGCACAGATACGCAGTATTTT. Translation: CASSEGSPSTDTQYF. The whole variable domain, remainder taken from reference TRBV2 and TRBJ2-3, is EPEVTQTPSHQVTQMGQEVILRCVPISNHLYFYWYRQILGQKVEFLVSFYNNEISEKSEIFDDQFSVERPDGSNFTLKIRSTKLEDSAMYFCASSEGSPSTDTQYFGPGTRLTVL.

The sample holds a few counts of this clone. This rearrangement joins TRBV4-1 to TRBJ2-5; unclear D gene. Germline V CDR1 and CDR2: MGHRA, YSYEKL. This CDR3 is built from 15 residues. V shed 4 bases and J shed 1 base, with 13 bases lying between them. The CDR3 protein is CASSREQRIQETQYF. The CDR3 DNA is TGCGCCAGCAGCCGAGAACAGAGAATCCAAGAGACCCAGTACTTC.

The genes are TRBV2 and TRBJ2-1; 9 nucleotides line up with TRBD1. CDR1 is SNHLY, CDR2 FYNNEI, per germline. After removal of 4 bases from V and 7 bases from J, the junction contained 8 bases not matched to a gene. The CDR3 has 15 residues. CDR3 residues: CASSALQGARNEQFF. The CDR3 DNA reads TGTGCCAGCAGTGCTCTACAGGGGGCCCGGAATGAGCAGTTCTTC.

V and J are TRBV10-3 and TRBJ1-2; D is unclear. The germline V and J ends were trimmed by 3 bases and 8 bases, with 7 bases remaining between them. The CDR3 is made up of 11 amino acids. CDR1 and CDR2 from the germline V gene are ENHRY and SYGVKD. The CDR3 sequence is CAISDEGGYTF. The CDR3 DNA reads as TGTGCCATCAGTGACGAGGGAGGCTACACCTTC.

A word on this clone: A junction end diverges from the germline sequence, so it may reflect a read error. The V gene is TRBV27, the J gene TRBJ1-1; D ambiguous. CDR3 length equals 16 residues. Germline V gene lookup returns CDR1 MNHEY and CDR2 SMNVEV (reference sequence). The CDR3 sequence is CASSFDTSSMNTEAIF. The CDR3 bases are TGTGCCAGCAGTTTCGACACCTCCTCCATGAACACTGAAGCTATCTTT.

The chain employs TRBV9 and TRBJ1-5; a weak D match, TRBD1 (6 bases). The germline V gene has CDR1 SGDLS and CDR2 YYNGEE. The CDR3 runs to 13 residues. Trimming stripped 3 bases from V and 9 bases from J, with 13 bases between. The CDR3 coding sequence is TGTGCCAGCAGCGCACAGGGCCAGGGGCCCCAGCATTTT. Protein: CASSAQGQGPQHF.

The V gene is TRBV7-6, the J gene TRBJ1-4, with a tentative D call TRBD1 (6 bases). Trimming took 5 bases from V and 0 from J, leaving 16 bases between them. This CDR3 has 17 amino acids. From germline, CDR1 is SGHVS and CDR2 FNYEAQ. CDR3 bases: TGTGCCAGCAGCCCGGGCGGGGGCCTCGCAACTAATGAAAAACTGTTTTTT. Translated: CASSPGGGLATNEKLFF.

CDR3 DNA: TGTGCCAGCAGCCCCTCGGCTAGCAGGACCGGGGAGCTGTTTTTT. This encodes CASSPSASRTGELFF. The genes are TRBV6-5 and TRBJ2-2; D may be TRBD2 (5 bases). V was clipped by 6 bases and J by 5 bases, with 16 bases between them. This CDR3 is built from 15 residues. Germline CDR1 and CDR2: MNHEY and SVGAGI.

The chain couples TRBV18 to TRBJ2-2; D is possibly TRBD1 (7 bases). Germline assignment: CDR1 KGHSH and CDR2 LQKENI. CDR3 length: 15 residues. The V end lost 4 bases, the J end lost 5 bases, and 14 bases lay between the germline ends. CDR3 sequence: CASSQMTGRTGELFF. The CDR3 DNA reads as TGTGCCAGCTCACAAATGACAGGGAGGACCGGGGAGCTGTTTTTT. Variable domain in full (rest from reference TRBV18 and TRBJ2-2): NAGVMQNPRHLVRRRGQEARLRCSPMKGHSHVYWYRQLPEEGLKFMVYLQKENIIDESGMPKERFSAEFPKEGPSILRIQQVVRGDSAAYFCASSQMTGRTGELFFGEGSRLTVL.